The clone carrying this T cell receptor beta chain was found a few times. The antigen remains undetermined. The V gene's germline CDR1 is MNHNS and CDR2 SASEGT. The CDR3 covers 15 residues. J lost 5 bases, V lost 5 bases, and 6 bases had no gene match. Amplification of TCR beta CDR3 regions used RNA as the template. A set of HTBI primers served as the primers for a first-round RT-PCR of the TCR CDR3. TCRdb re-analysed the multiplex PCR reads in MiXCR, keeping a single row per CDR3 protein. The sample consists of a few hundred thousand distinct CDR3 sequences, roughly 17% of them appearing once. Criteria for exclusion of patients were uncontrolled infection, other autoimmune disease, pregnancy or lactation. These data belong to a study of T cells in Graves' hyperthyroidism and ophthalmopathy. Study-level background: The authors collected peripheral blood at initial diagnosis, before any treatment. Study-wide results and caveats: Model predictions of ophthalmopathy came a median about six months before onset.

This clonotype originated in a woman aged 18-30 years with Graves' ophthalmopathy. Sample: blood. The genes are TRBV6-1 and TRBJ2-3; 11 bases map to TRBD1. This chain's CDR3 is CASSIMDRGQDTQYF. The DNA for the CDR3 is TGTGCCAGCAGTATAATGGACAGGGGGCAAGATACGCAGTATTTT.